Listed here are 22 T cell receptor beta chains from one sample, sequenced in a study of regulatory T cells in long-lasting Graves disease. iRepertoire HTBI primers and Arm-PCR of CDR3 regions built TCR beta libraries. TCRdb fed the multiplex PCR reads into MiXCR, producing one record per CDR3 protein. The table records approximately 400,000 distinct CDR3 sequences, about 15% of them present only once. Time point described: newly diagnosed GD, antithyroid drugs for less than 3 months. TCR sequences were obtained from RNA taken from PBMCs. In addition, the sample was reused for a study of T cells in Graves' hyperthyroidism and ophthalmopathy.

Sample: peripheral blood mononuclear cells (PBMCs), taken at new diagnosis, from a patient treated with antithyroid drugs. The receptors were gathered from a woman aged 25 to 45 with Graves disease.

This clonotype was seen ten or more times. This sequence joins TRBV28 and TRBJ2-7; D may be TRBD1 or TRBD2 (5 bases each). Deletions cut 3 bases from V and 6 bases from J, with 15 bases between. The CDR3 sequence is 14 residues long. Germline CDR1 MDHEN, CDR2 SYDVKM. CDR3 loop: CASSFSGTSIEQYF. CDR3 DNA sequence: TGTGCCAGCAGTTTCTCCGGGACGTCCATCGAGCAGTACTTC.

This clonotype was seen many times. The chain has TRBV20-1 and TRBJ2-1; 11 bases agree with TRBD2. The J segment lost 3 bases and the V segment lost 5 bases, leaving 6 bases of the junction unmatched. Per the germline V gene, CDR1 is DFQATT and CDR2 is SNEGSKA (reference sequence). CDR3 size: 15 residues. The CDR3 protein is CSAGATSGGYNEQFF. The CDR3 DNA reads as TGCAGTGCTGGAGCCACTAGCGGGGGCTACAATGAGCAGTTCTTC.

About this clonotype itself: With a much larger clone just one base away, this may be a read error. The chain uses TRBV5-6 and TRBJ2-2; D not certain. The CDR3 is 14 amino acids. CDR1 and CDR2 (germline): SGHDT, YYEEEE. Trimming cost V 0 bases and J 8 bases, with 11 bases left between them. CDR3 protein: CASSLGEWRGELFF. In DNA form, the CDR3 reads TGTGCCAGCAGCTTGGGGGAATGGCGAGGGGAGCTGTTTTTT. The whole variable domain, remainder taken from reference TRBV5-6 and TRBJ2-2, is DAGVTQSPTHLIKTRGQQVTLRCSPKSGHDTVSWYQQALGQGPQFIFQYYEEEERQRGNFPDRFSGHQFPNYSSELNVNALLLGDSALYLCASSLGEWRGELFFGEGSRLTVL.

This clonotype was seen ten or more times. The chain couples TRBV7-9 to TRBJ2-1; perhaps D is TRBD1 or TRBD2 (5 bases each). The V end was cut by 3 bases, the J end by 0 bases, with 12 bases between. The CDR3 loop spans 16 amino acids. Germline CDR1 is SEHNR and CDR2 is FQNEAQ (reference sequence). In DNA form, the CDR3 reads TGTGCCAGCAGCTTGGCGGGTGGACACTCCTACAATGAGCAGTTCTTC. Its translation: CASSLAGGHSYNEQFF. Complete variable domain (other parts from reference TRBV7-9 and TRBJ2-1): DTGVSQNPRHKITKRGQNVTFRCDPISEHNRLYWYRQTLGQGPEFLTYFQNEAQLEKSRLLSDRFSAERPKGSFSTLEIQRTEQGDSAMYLCASSLAGGHSYNEQFFGPGTRLTVL.

This clonotype was detected many times. The chain joins TRBV2 to TRBJ2-7; 15 nucleotides agree with TRBD2. The CDR3 is 15 amino acids. The germline CDR1 and CDR2 sequences are SNHLY and FYNNEI. V trimming: 8 bases; J trimming: 4 bases; junction bases outside the gene matches: 6. CDR3 residues: CASGGGLAGGYEQYF. In DNA form, the CDR3 reads TGTGCCAGCGGGGGGGGACTAGCGGGAGGTTACGAGCAGTACTTC.

This chain joins TRBV4-2 and TRBJ2-2; perhaps TRBD2 as D (6 bases). CDR1 and CDR2 from the germline V gene are LGHNA and YNFKEQ. The CDR3 extends over 15 amino acids. Deletions cut 0 bases from V and 3 bases from J, with 8 bases between. CDR3 protein: CASSQEGEDTGELFF. The CDR3 DNA reads as TGTGCCAGCAGCCAAGAGGGGGAGGACACCGGGGAGCTGTTTTTT.

There are many counts of this clonotype. The V call is TRBV12-3 or TRBV12-4, the J call TRBJ2-1; 12 bases line up with TRBD2. This CDR3 is built from 15 residues. The V segment lost 1 base and the J segment 9 bases; nucleotides outside the gene matches: 4. CDR3 bases: TGTGCCAGCAGTTTAGTGACTAGCGGGAGCCCTGAGCAGTTCTTC. As protein: CASSLVTSGSPEQFF.

There are many counts of this clonotype. The V and J genes are TRBV7-2 and TRBJ2-2; 10 bases align to TRBD1. The CDR3 loop spans 16 amino acids. The germline gives CDR1 SGHTA, CDR2 FQGNSA. V dropped 4 bases and J dropped 6; count of bases not matched to a gene: 8. This CDR3 reads CASSSYRTGGAGELFF. The CDR3 DNA reads TGTGCCAGCAGCTCGTACAGGACAGGGGGGGCCGGGGAGCTGTTTTTT.

This clonotype was seen at least ten times. CDR3 in DNA: TGTGCCAGCAGCTTACCGACAGGGGTATCCTACAATGAGCAGTTCTTC. Encoded protein: CASSLPTGVSYNEQFF. The chain has TRBV11-2 and TRBJ2-1; TRBD1 matches at 8 bases. V was clipped by 2 bases and J by 1 base; unmatched bases: 4. The CDR3 loop spans 16 amino acids. The germline V gene encodes CDR1 SGHAT and CDR2 FQNNGV.

At least ten counts were recorded for this clonotype. The V and J genes are TRBV11-1 and TRBJ2-7; 9 bases match TRBD2. This CDR3 has 17 residues. V shed 2 bases and J 4 bases; nucleotides not matched to a gene: 12. Looked up from germline, CDR1 is SGHAT and CDR2 is FQDESV (reference sequence). CDR3 in DNA: TGTGCCAGCAGCTTAACCCTCAGTAGCGGGAGTCATTACGAGCAGTACTTC. As protein: CASSLTLSSGSHYEQYF.

The chain has TRBV7-9 and TRBJ2-1; D is perhaps TRBD2 (5 bases). The CDR3 consists of 12 residues. The V gene's germline CDR1 is SEHNR and CDR2 FQNEAQ (reference sequence). Trimming pared 6 bases from V and 8 bases from J, leaving 11 bases between. CDR3 DNA sequence: TGTGCCAGCAGGGTACTAGGCCATGAGCAGTTCTTC. Protein sequence: CASRVLGHEQFF.

The chain couples TRBV7-9 to TRBJ1-4; a weak D match, TRBD1 (5 bases). The CDR3 is 16 amino acids. Germline loops: CDR1 SEHNR, CDR2 FQNEAQ (reference sequence). V lost 4 bases and J 7 bases, leaving 19 bases between the germline ends. CDR3 in DNA: TGTGCCAGCAGCTCGCCGGGCCTTCCTAGGGGTGAAAAACTGTTTTTT. Its translation: CASSSPGLPRGEKLFF.

Many counts were recorded for this clonotype. The chain combines TRBV11-2 with TRBJ2-7; tentative D call: TRBD1 (6 bases). V lost 0 bases and J lost 3, with 9 bases in between. CDR3 length equals 14 residues. In germline, CDR1 is SGHAT, CDR2 FQNNGV. For the CDR3, the DNA is TGTGCCAGCAGCTTAGAACAGGGTAACTACGAGCAGTACTTC. Its protein product is CASSLEQGNYEQYF.

This rearrangement joins TRBV7-9 to TRBJ2-4; D gene uncertain. Trimming took off 1 base at V and 6 bases at J, with 4 bases between the two ends. Germline V gene sequence: CDR1 SEHNR, CDR2 FQNEAQ (reference sequence). This CDR3 contains 12 residues. The CDR3 DNA reads TGTGCCAGCAGCTTAGTCGGAAACATTCAGTACTTC. Translating gives CASSLVGNIQYF. The full variable domain, its missing parts supplied by reference TRBV7-9 and TRBJ2-4, is DTGVSQNPRHKITKRGQNVTFRCDPISEHNRLYWYRQTLGQGPEFLTYFQNEAQLEKSRLLSDRFSAERPKGSFSTLEIQRTEQGDSAMYLCASSLVGNIQYFGAGTRLSVL.

This clonotype was picked up many times. The CDR3 sequence is CASLPGQLSYGYTF. As DNA, the CDR3 is TGTGCCAGCCTGCCGGGACAGCTTTCCTATGGCTACACCTTC. V and J are TRBV7-9 and TRBJ1-2; TRBD1 aligns across 7 bases. V trimming: 8 bases; J trimming: 4 bases; junction bases outside the gene matches: 10. The length of the CDR3 is 14 residues. CDR1 SEHNR and CDR2 FQNEAQ come from the germline V gene (reference sequence).

The chain joins TRBV15 to TRBJ1-2; D unresolved. This CDR3 is built from 14 residues. V lost 6 bases and J lost 4, with 15 bases in between. Germline-derived CDR1 and CDR2 are LNHNV and YYDKDF (reference sequence). The CDR3 region has the DNA TGTGCCACCAGGGATCTCGGACTGCCCTATGGCTACACCTTC. This sequence encodes CATRDLGLPYGYTF. The complete variable domain, with remaining parts taken from reference TRBV15 and TRBJ1-2, reads DAMVIQNPRYQVTQFGKPVTLSCSQTLNHNVMYWYQQKSSQAPKLLFHYYDKDFNNEADTPDNFQSRRPNTSFCFLDIRSPGLGDTAMYLCATRDLGLPYGYTFGSGTRLTVV.

Ten or more counts support this clonotype. The rearrangement uses TRBV27 and TRBJ1-2; D not certain. This CDR3 has 12 residues. Germline CDR1 and CDR2: MNHEY and SMNVEV (reference sequence). V lost 5 bases, J lost 3 bases, and 7 bases lay in between. CDR3: CASSNTDYGYTF. For the CDR3, the DNA is TGTGCCAGCAGTAATACAGACTATGGCTACACCTTC.

V and J are TRBV7-6 and TRBJ2-7; TRBD2 matches 12 bases. J lost 6 bases, V lost 1 base, and 7 bases had no gene match. Germline assignment: CDR1 SGHVS and CDR2 FNYEAQ. The CDR3 spans 16 residues. For the CDR3, the DNA is TGTGCCAGCAGCTTAGTCCTAGCGGGAGGGCCAGTCGAGCAGTACTTC. Encoded protein: CASSLVLAGGPVEQYF.

CDR3 coding DNA: TGTGCCAGCAGCTTACCGACTAGCGGGTTGAAAGATACGCAGTATTTT. It codes for CASSLPTSGLKDTQYF. The chain joins TRBV7-9 to TRBJ2-3; the match to TRBD2 covers 10 bases. Germline lookup yields CDR1 SEHNR and CDR2 FQNEAQ (reference sequence). This CDR3 comprises 16 residues. The V segment lost 2 bases and the J segment 5 bases; nucleotides outside the gene matches: 7.

In its sample, this clonotype was seen many times. The chain is built from TRBV28 and TRBJ1-1; 7 nucleotides align to TRBD1. This CDR3 is built from 16 residues. V lost 5 bases and J lost 0; bases outside the gene matches: 9. CDR1 is MDHEN, CDR2 SYDVKM, per germline. Here the CDR3 DNA reads TGTGCCAGCAGTCCCACGGGACAGCTCATGAACACTGAAGCTTTCTTT. This gives the protein CASSPTGQLMNTEAFF.

This clonotype came up many times. This chain uses TRBV6-1 with TRBJ2-3, with D hard to call. Trimming left V 2 bases short and J 4 bases short, with 7 bases between. Looked up from germline, CDR1 is MNHNS and CDR2 is SASEGT. This CDR3 has 13 residues. The CDR3 region has the DNA TGTGCCAGCAGTGAATATGTTTCAGATACGCAGTATTTT. This sequence encodes CASSEYVSDTQYF.

This clonotype was seen at least ten times. The chain couples TRBV30 to TRBJ2-1; the D gene is possibly TRBD2 (6 bases). CDR1 and CDR2 (germline): GTSNPN, SVGIG (reference sequence). Trimming shortened V by 5 bases and J by 6 bases, and 8 bases separated the two germline ends. The CDR3 is 11 amino acids. The CDR3 sequence is CAWGGFNEQFF. DNA of the CDR3: TGTGCCTGGGGAGGGTTCAATGAGCAGTTCTTC.